Below are 5 T cell receptor beta chains sequenced from a single sample in a study of vaccination effects on CD4 cells after COVID-19. Antigen-specific CD4+ T cells were first expanded with viral peptide pools by the ViraFEST assay and only then sequenced. Isolation of CD4+ T cells took place after 10 days of culture. These receptors are not linked to any known antigen. Generated by immunoSEQ multiplex PCR, the TCRdb table keeps only in-frame clones and is missing some. The data hold tens of thousands of clones, with around 81% observed a single time. This sample comprised CD4+ T cells from PBMCs cultured with HCoV-229E spike peptides, obtained before COVID-19 vaccination. The source of these receptors is a human donor who received a COVID-19 vaccine.

The chain uses TRBV7-7 and TRBJ1-4; D is unclear. Germline lookup yields CDR1 SSHAT and CDR2 FNYEAQ (reference sequence). V was cut by 1 base and J by 5 bases, with 11 bases left in between. This CDR3 comprises 15 residues. CDR3 amino acids: CASSLGTQPNEKLFF. Written as DNA, the CDR3 is TGTGCCAGCAGCTTAGGGACCCAGCCCAATGAAAAACTGTTTTTT.

The chain uses TRBV7-8 and TRBJ2-5; no clear D. The ends were cut back, 5 bases at V and 4 bases at J, with 8 bases in the middle. Germline V gene lookup returns CDR1 SGHVS and CDR2 FQNEAQ. This CDR3 comprises 12 residues. CDR3 region: CASSPGPETQYF. CDR3 nucleotides: TGTGCCAGCAGCCCCGGACCAGAGACCCAGTACTTC.

This chain uses TRBV18 with TRBJ1-6; D remains ambiguous. Trimming removed 2 bases from V and 14 bases from J, with 13 bases in between. This CDR3 comprises 13 residues. Germline loops: CDR1 KGHSH, CDR2 LQKENI. For the CDR3, the DNA is TGTGCCAGCTCACCAAAATTAACTGCGGCCCTCCACTTT. This codes for CASSPKLTAALHF.

V gene TRBV7-2 combines with J gene TRBJ1-5; D uncertain. V was pared by 1 base and J by 0 bases, with 7 bases between. This CDR3 is 15 amino acids long. Germline V CDR1 and CDR2: SGHTA, FQGNSA. The CDR3 nucleotides read TGTGCCAGCAGCTTAGGCGAATATAGCAATCAGCCCCAGCATTTT. Its protein is CASSLGEYSNQPQHF.

The chain recombines TRBV24-1 with TRBJ2-2; D is unclear. Between the trimmed V and J ends, which lost 1 base and 7 bases, there was a span of 3 bases. CDR3 size: 12 residues. CDR1 and CDR2 (germline): KGHDR, SFDVKD. The CDR3 sequence is CATSDFGGELFF. CDR3 bases: TGTGCCACCAGTGATTTCGGCGGGGAGCTGTTTTTT.